Below, one T cell receptor beta chain is given with its context. Antigen: not known. Unique molecular identifiers were incorporated when the TCRbeta library was constructed. TCRdb independently ran MiXCR on the PCR reads; one entry per CDR3 protein. The sample has approximately 130,000 distinct CDR3 sequences; roughly 10% are singletons. The record originates from a study of T-cell reconstitution after alpha-beta-depleted transplantation in children. Study observations and caveats: Some patients showed high day-60 TCRbeta diversity, which derived from surviving recipient T cells and thymic progenitors. Reportedly, only several hundred clones from non-depleted graft cells drove alpha-beta T-cell counts at about two months. Newly produced T cells mostly provided counts and TCRbeta diversity after one year, as hyperexpanded clones declined.

V gave up 3 bases and J gave up 0 bases; unmatched junction bases: 3. CDR1 is DFQATT, CDR2 SNEGSKA, per germline (reference sequence). The CDR3 length is 14 residues. The V gene is TRBV20-1, the J gene TRBJ2-3; 7 bases match TRBD2. Source: PBMCs, mostly from graft donor cells, taken 180 days after TCRalphabeta/CD19-depleted stem cell transplant. This receptor was obtained from a girl less than two years old who had a stem cell transplant for combined immunodeficiency, so the T cells may come from the graft donor. The CDR3 coding sequence is TGCAGTGCTAGTTACGGGGGGAGCACAGATACGCAGTATTTT. This encodes CSASYGGSTDTQYF.